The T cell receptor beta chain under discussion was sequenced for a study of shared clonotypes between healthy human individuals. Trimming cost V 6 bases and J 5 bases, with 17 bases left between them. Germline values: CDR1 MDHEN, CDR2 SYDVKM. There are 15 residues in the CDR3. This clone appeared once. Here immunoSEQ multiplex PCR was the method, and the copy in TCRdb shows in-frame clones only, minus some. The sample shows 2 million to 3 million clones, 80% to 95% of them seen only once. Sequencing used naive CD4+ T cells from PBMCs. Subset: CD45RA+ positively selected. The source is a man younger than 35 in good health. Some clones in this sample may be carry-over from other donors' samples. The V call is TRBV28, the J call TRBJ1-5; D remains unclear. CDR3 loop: CASSPPRGTYQPQHF. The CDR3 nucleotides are TGTGCCAGCAGCCCCCCTCGCGGCACGTATCAGCCCCAGCATTTT.